This T cell receptor (beta chain) was profiled in a study of lung T cells in sarcoidosis with Löfgren's syndrome. The wider study: In sarcoidosis, CD4+ T cells accumulate in bronchoalveolar lavage fluid. Löfgren's syndrome patients were the main repertoire analysis focus. Study-level findings and limits: Shared TRAV12-1 and TRBV2 CDR3 motifs were reported across several patients.

There are many counts of this clonotype. The antigen remains undetermined. One entry per CDR3 protein, called by TCRdb with MiXCR from the reads. Among 55,000 to 80,000 distinct CDR3 sequences listed, 21% were seen once. Germline V gene data show CDR1 as MNHEY and CDR2 as SMNVEV (reference sequence). V was clipped by 5 bases and J by 2 bases, with 10 bases between them. This CDR3 has 13 amino acids. The TCR comes from a human donor with sarcoidosis (Löfgren's syndrome or another form), or a control subject (not recorded which). The chain has TRBV27 and TRBJ2-7, with TRBD2 as a possible D gene (5 bases). Sample: CD4+ T cells from PBMCs. The CDR3 DNA is TGTGCCAGCAGTAGGAGGAATGCCTACGAGCAGTACTTC. This translates into CASSRRNAYEQYF.